This T cell receptor beta chain was recorded in a study of T cell responses to AZD1222 COVID-19 vaccine. Sequenced by immunoSEQ multiplex PCR; TCRdb stores in-frame clones only, minus some. There are 70,000 to 75,000 clones in the sample; 87% occur only once, and roughly 1.2% lies in the top ten. Regarding this clone: Its matching antigen is unknown.

General study results and limits: The sample set comprised mostly white British donors with more females, and clonal diversity was possibly underestimated.

The CDR3 runs to 13 residues. The TCR was taken from an adult who received the AZD1222 COVID-19 vaccine. This chain uses TRBV21-1 with TRBJ1-2. TRBV21-1 is tagged as a pseudogene. This specimen was peripheral blood, taken 28 days after the second AZD1222 dose. CDR3 DNA sequence: TGTGCCAGCAGGACAGGGAGGGTCTATGGCTACACCTTC. It codes for CASRTGRVYGYTF.